This T cell receptor beta chain was documented in a study of T-cell memory formation after mild COVID-19. V dropped 2 bases and J dropped 3 bases, with 14 bases sitting between them. Germline V gene data show CDR1 as DFQATT and CDR2 as SNEGSKA (reference sequence). The CDR3 spans 14 residues. TCRdb processed the 5' RACE reads anew with MiXCR; each CDR3 protein has one entry. The data contain about 430,000 distinct CDR3 sequences, less than 25% of them singletons. The TCR comes from an adult woman who had mild COVID-19 (a few samples of this study predate the infection). Cell type and time point are not known. Material: PBMCs or a T cell subset sorted from them (not recorded which). The chain has TRBV20-1 and TRBJ2-7; D might be TRBD2 (6 bases). The CDR3 DNA reads TGCAGTGCTAGAAGTTCGGCTAGCGACTACGAGCAGTACTTC. Translating gives CSARSSASDYEQYF.